The 18 T cell receptor beta chains below all came from one sample that was sequenced in a study of response to subunit inactivated influenza vaccine. A single record per CDR3 protein comes from TCRdb applying MiXCR to the RT-PCR reads. The table shows 250,000 to 350,000 distinct CDR3 sequences, with over 20% occurring only once. The material sequenced was PBMCs from blood, taken approximately 20 months after vaccination. These TCRs come from a man aged 50 to 69 who received an inactivated influenza vaccine.

The CDR3 here is CASSEASGGSNEQFF. The CDR3 bases are TGCGCCAGCAGTGAGGCTAGCGGGGGATCCAATGAGCAGTTCTTC. The rearrangement links TRBV10-2 to TRBJ2-1; TRBD2 matches 10 bases. Germline loops: CDR1 WSHSY, CDR2 SAAADI. The ends lost 2 bases at V and 6 bases at J; junction bases unmatched: 4. This CDR3 has 15 residues.

A few counts support this clonotype. The chain recombines TRBV15 with TRBJ1-2; 8 positions agree with TRBD1. The CDR3 runs to 18 residues. Germline-derived CDR1 and CDR2 are LNHNV and YYDKDF (reference sequence). V lost 0 bases, J lost 8 bases, and 17 bases stayed unmatched. The CDR3 DNA is TGTGCCACCAGCAGAGATCCACATACAGGACAGGGTGGTGGCGGCTACACCTTC. Encoded protein: CATSRDPHTGQGGGGYTF.

The V and J genes are TRBV5-1 and TRBJ2-2, with D unresolved. Between the trimmed V and J ends, which lost 4 bases and 0 bases, there was a span of 13 bases. From germline, CDR1 is SGHRS and CDR2 YFSETQ. The CDR3 totals 16 residues. Here the CDR3 reads CASSPPHASNTGELFF. The CDR3 DNA reads as TGCGCCAGCAGCCCTCCTCATGCATCGAACACCGGGGAGCTGTTTTTT. The variable domain in full, completed from reference TRBV5-1 and TRBJ2-2, reads KAGVTQTPRYLIKTRGQQVTLSCSPISGHRSVSWYQQTPGQGLQFLFEYFSETQRNKGNFPGRFSGRQFSNSRSEMNVSTLELGDSALYLCASSPPHASNTGELFFGEGSRLTVL.

The CDR3 DNA reads TGTGCCAGCAGCCAACGGCAGGGGACCCAGTACTTC. Amino acid sequence: CASSQRQGTQYF. This sequence joins TRBV11-1 and TRBJ2-7; tentatively, D is TRBD1 (5 bases). The J call could be wrong; TRBJ2-5 is a better fit for the DNA end. Germline V gene lookup returns CDR1 SGHAT and CDR2 FQDESV (reference sequence). This CDR3 comprises 12 residues.

This chain uses TRBV11-1 with TRBJ1-1; no definite D call. Germline V lookup: CDR1 SGHAT, CDR2 FQDESV (reference sequence). The CDR3 is 13 amino acids. Deletions cut 1 base from V and 4 bases from J, with 7 bases between. CDR3 loop: CASSLGVGTEAFF. The CDR3 DNA reads as TGTGCCAGCAGCTTAGGGGTCGGCACTGAAGCTTTCTTT.

With regard to this clonotype: Just one base apart from a much larger clone, this may be a read error. The chain uses TRBV6-2 or TRBV6-3 and TRBJ1-5; no clear D. Germline V CDR1 and CDR2: MNHEY, SVGEGT. The CDR3 runs to 14 residues. The CDR3 is CASSPRAGKQPQHF. The CDR3 DNA follows: TGTGCCAGCAGTCCCCGGGCTGGCAAACAGCCCCAGCATTTT.

In its sample, this clonotype was seen a few times. The rearrangement links TRBV20-1 to TRBJ2-7, with a tentative D call TRBD1 (6 bases). The CDR3 spans 13 residues. Per the germline V gene, CDR1 is DFQATT and CDR2 is SNEGSKA (reference sequence). Trimming removed 6 bases at V and 0 bases at J, with 12 bases between. The DNA of the CDR3 is TGCAGTGCGGAAGGACAGAGCTCCTACGAGCAGTACTTC. This encodes CSAEGQSSYEQYF.

V usage is TRBV15 and J usage is TRBJ1-2, with unresolved D. The CDR3 is 15 amino acids. V was pared by 0 bases and J by 12 bases, with 20 bases between. Germline V gene sequence: CDR1 LNHNV, CDR2 YYDKDF (reference sequence). CDR3 region: CATSRDTGSSMVNTF. The CDR3 region has the DNA TGTGCCACCAGCAGAGATACGGGGTCCTCTATGGTGAACACCTTC.

The J gene is TRBJ2-3, the V gene TRBV20-1, with D maybe TRBD1 (5 bases). This CDR3 comprises 12 residues. V lost 7 bases and J 6 bases, leaving 14 bases between the germline ends. Germline lookup yields CDR1 DFQATT and CDR2 SNEGSKA (reference sequence). This chain's CDR3 is CSVQWAGDTQYF. CDR3 DNA sequence: TGCAGTGTCCAGTGGGCAGGGGATACGCAGTATTTT.

This chain links TRBV25-1 with TRBJ1-2; D gene uncertain. The germline V and J ends were trimmed by 10 bases and 5 bases, with 17 bases remaining between them. Germline CDR1 reads MGHDK; CDR2 reads SYGVNS. This CDR3 has 13 residues. DNA for the CDR3: TGTGCCACCCTTGGAGTGGTGCCTTATGGCTACACCTTC. Protein product: CATLGVVPYGYTF.

This clonotype was picked up a small number of times. The J gene is TRBJ1-2, the V gene TRBV3-1, with 7 nucleotides matching TRBD1. Germline V CDR1 and CDR2: LGHDT, YNNKEL (reference sequence). J lost 1 base, V lost 4 bases, and 15 bases had no gene match. This CDR3 is 18 amino acids long. The CDR3 DNA reads TGTGCCAGCAGCCCGATACCCGGCGACAGGGCCAGTAACTATGGCTACACCTTC. Translated, it gives CASSPIPGDRASNYGYTF.

This clonotype was detected ten times or more. The rearrangement joins TRBV29-1 to TRBJ1-1; D possibly corresponds to TRBD1 (5 bases). The length of the CDR3 is 15 residues. V was clipped by 6 bases and J by 5 bases, with 22 bases between them. Germline lookup yields CDR1 SQVTM and CDR2 ANQGSEA. CDR3 amino acids: CSVGGIGSRGTEAFF. In DNA, the CDR3 is TGCAGCGTGGGGGGAATCGGCAGTCGAGGGACTGAAGCTTTCTTT.

This clonotype has a handful of counts. V usage is TRBV2 and J usage is TRBJ2-3; D unresolved. This CDR3 region has 14 residues. Trimming left V 7 bases short and J 3 bases short, with 14 bases between. Looked up from germline, CDR1 is SNHLY and CDR2 is FYNNEI. DNA of the CDR3: TGTGCCAGCAAGGACCACCACGGAACAGATACGCAGTATTTT. This gives the protein CASKDHHGTDTQYF.

This clonotype was found many times. This chain connects TRBV7-2 to TRBJ1-1; 9 bases map to TRBD1. Trimming at V came to 0 bases and at J to 5 bases, leaving 4 bases not matched to a gene. Germline CDR1 reads SGHTA; CDR2 reads FQGNSA. The CDR3 is made up of 15 amino acids. CDR3 bases: TGTGCCAGCAGCTTAGCAGGGACAGGGAATACTGAAGCTTTCTTT. It yields the protein CASSLAGTGNTEAFF.

The rearrangement uses TRBV24-1 and TRBJ2-1, with 11 bases identical to TRBD2. Germline V gene sequence: CDR1 KGHDR, CDR2 SFDVKD. V lost 4 bases and J lost 4; bases outside the gene matches: 5. The CDR3 covers 16 residues. This CDR3 reads CATSDVSGRGYNEQFF. The CDR3 bases are TGTGCCACCAGTGACGTTAGCGGGAGGGGTTACAATGAGCAGTTCTTC.

The chain combines TRBV6-5 with TRBJ2-7; 9 bases are a match to TRBD2. Germline V gives CDR1 MNHEY, CDR2 SVGAGI. Trimming at V came to 0 bases and at J to 2 bases, leaving 5 bases not matched to a gene. The CDR3 consists of 16 residues. DNA for the CDR3: TGTGCCAGCAGTTACTCGGGACTAGCTGACACCTACGAGCAGTACTTC. Protein product: CASSYSGLADTYEQYF.

The J gene is TRBJ2-3, the V gene TRBV4-3; 8 bases are shared with TRBD2. The CDR3 covers 16 residues. V lost 4 bases and J lost 1; bases outside the gene matches: 7. Germline CDR1 reads LGHNA; CDR2 reads YSLEER. CDR3 in amino acids: CASSLHRRGGTDTQYF. In DNA form, the CDR3 reads TGCGCCAGCAGCCTACATCGGCGGGGGGGCACAGATACGCAGTATTTT.

Details on this clonotype: A read error is likely, as this CDR3 ends without the conserved phenylalanine or tryptophan. The rearrangement joins TRBV16 to TRBJ1-5; 8 bases fit TRBD1. The germline V gene has CDR1 KGHSY and CDR2 FQNENV. The CDR3 loop spans 15 amino acids. J lost 1 base, V lost 4 bases, and 3 bases had no gene match. The CDR3 protein is CASSPTGVSNQPQHY. DNA of the CDR3: TGTGCCAGCAGCCCGACAGGGGTCAGCAATCAGCCCCAGCATTAT.